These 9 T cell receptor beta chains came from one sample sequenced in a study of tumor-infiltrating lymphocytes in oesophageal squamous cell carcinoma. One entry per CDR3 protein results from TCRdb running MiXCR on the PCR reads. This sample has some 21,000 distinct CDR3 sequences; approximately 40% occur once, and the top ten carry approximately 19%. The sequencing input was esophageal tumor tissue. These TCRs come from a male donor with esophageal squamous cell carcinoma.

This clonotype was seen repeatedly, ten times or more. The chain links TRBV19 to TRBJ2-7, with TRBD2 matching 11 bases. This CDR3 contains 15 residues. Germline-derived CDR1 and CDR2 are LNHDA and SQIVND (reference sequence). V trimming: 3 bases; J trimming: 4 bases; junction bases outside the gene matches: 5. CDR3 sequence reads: CASSMRGTSGYEQYF. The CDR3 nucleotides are TGTGCCAGTAGTATGCGCGGGACTAGCGGATACGAGCAGTACTTC.

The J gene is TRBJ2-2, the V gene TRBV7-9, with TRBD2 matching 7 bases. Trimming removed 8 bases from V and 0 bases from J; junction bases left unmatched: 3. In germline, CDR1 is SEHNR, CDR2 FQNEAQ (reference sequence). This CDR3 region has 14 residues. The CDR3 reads CASVGGSNTGELFF. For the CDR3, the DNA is TGTGCCAGCGTCGGGGGGTCGAACACCGGGGAGCTGTTTTTT.

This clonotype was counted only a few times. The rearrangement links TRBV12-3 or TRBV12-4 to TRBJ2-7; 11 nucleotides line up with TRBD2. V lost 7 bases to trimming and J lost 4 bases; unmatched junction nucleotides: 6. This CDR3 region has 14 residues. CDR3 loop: CASKLAGAAYEQYF. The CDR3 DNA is TGTGCCAGCAAACTAGCGGGAGCGGCTTACGAGCAGTACTTC.

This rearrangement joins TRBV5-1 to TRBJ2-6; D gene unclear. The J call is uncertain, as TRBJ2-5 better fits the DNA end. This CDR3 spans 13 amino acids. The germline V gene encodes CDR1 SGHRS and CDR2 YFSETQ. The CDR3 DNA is TGCGCCAGCAGCCCCCTAGGCCAAGAGACCCAGTACTTC. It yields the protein CASSPLGQETQYF.

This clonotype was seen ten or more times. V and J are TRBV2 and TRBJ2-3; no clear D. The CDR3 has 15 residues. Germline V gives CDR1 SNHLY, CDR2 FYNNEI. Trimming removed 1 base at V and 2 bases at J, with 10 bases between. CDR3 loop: CASSEVGQTTDTQYF. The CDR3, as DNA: TGTGCCAGCAGTGAAGTAGGGCAGACCACAGATACGCAGTATTTT.

The CDR3 region is CASSWEGNTGELFF. The CDR3 DNA sequence: TGTGCCAGCAGTTGGGAGGGGAACACCGGGGAGCTGTTTTTT. The rearrangement links TRBV12-3 or TRBV12-4 to TRBJ2-2; TRBD2 agrees at 7 bases. The CDR3 contains 14 residues. V lost 4 bases and J lost 1; bases outside the gene matches: 0.

CDR3 in amino acids: CASSLFSKDLTYNEQFF. The CDR3 bases are TGTGCCAGCAGCTTATTCAGTAAAGACCTCACCTACAATGAGCAGTTCTTC. The chain carries TRBV7-3 and TRBJ2-1; the D is unclear. CDR1 is SGHTA, CDR2 FQGTGA, per germline. With 2 bases removed from V and 2 bases from J, the gap between germline ends came to 16 bases. The CDR3 is 17 residues long.

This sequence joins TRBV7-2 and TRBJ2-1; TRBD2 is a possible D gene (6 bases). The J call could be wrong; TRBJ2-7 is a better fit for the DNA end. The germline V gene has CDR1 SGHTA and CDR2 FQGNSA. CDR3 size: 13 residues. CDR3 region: CASSFDGRREQYF. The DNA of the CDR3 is TGTGCCAGCAGTTTTGACGGGAGACGCGAGCAGTACTTC.

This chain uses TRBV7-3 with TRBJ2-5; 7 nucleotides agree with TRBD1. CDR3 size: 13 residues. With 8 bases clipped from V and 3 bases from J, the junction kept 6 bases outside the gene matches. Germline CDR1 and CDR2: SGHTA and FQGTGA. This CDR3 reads CASEGTGEETQYF. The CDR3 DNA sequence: TGTGCCAGCGAGGGCACAGGGGAAGAGACCCAGTACTTC.